This T cell receptor (beta chain) is from a study of radiotherapy plus CTLA-4 blockade in lung cancer. This CDR3 has 13 amino acids. Germline CDR1 is KGHSH and CDR2 is LQKENI. V was pared by 3 bases and J by 3 bases, with 8 bases between. Concerning this clone itself: The antigen is not known.

Sequencing was performed with immunoSEQ multiplex PCR; in TCRdb, only in-frame clones are kept and a portion is missing. The sample includes under 50,000 clones, 75% to 80% of them seen just once. Patients in the study, people with chemo-refractory metastatic non-small-cell lung cancer, received focal radiation plus ipilimumab CTLA-4 blockade. Regarding the study as a whole: Once radiotherapy plus ipilimumab had been given, TCR clones derived from tumor expanded in blood.

The sample was peripheral blood, taken from a patient treated with radiotherapy plus ipilimumab. The gene calls are TRBV18 and TRBJ1-1; unclear D gene. This TCR derives from a human donor with non-small cell lung cancer that progressed on radiotherapy plus ipilimumab. The CDR3 region has the DNA TGTGCCAGCTCACCGGAGCGGGACACTGAAGCTTTCTTT. This gives the protein CASSPERDTEAFF.